This T cell receptor beta chain was captured by sequencing in a study of blood T cell repertoires in COVID-19. Across the whole study: Both acute and convalescent COVID-19 samples were obtained from the United States, Italy and Spain.

CDR3 size: 14 residues. Trimming took off 0 bases at V and 4 bases at J, with 8 bases between the two ends. Germline assignment: CDR1 SGHKS and CDR2 YYEKEE (reference sequence). Participants had their cohort set by participant-reported clinical history. TCRdb's copy holds only in-frame clones and misses some; the assay was immunoSEQ multiplex PCR. The sample contains 190,000 or so clones, roughly 82% of which appear only once. This TCR was sampled from a man in his forties who had recovered from COVID-19. Source material: PBMCs or T cells enriched from blood (not recorded which). This rearrangement joins TRBV5-5 to TRBJ2-1; weak D call: TRBD2 (5 bases). The CDR3 bases are TGTGCCAGCAGCTTGGGCGGGCTTTACAATGAGCAGTTCTTC. Protein: CASSLGGLYNEQFF.